A single sample gave rise to the 5 T cell receptor beta chains below, sequenced in a study of metastatic and nonmetastatic thyroid tumors. TCRdb reanalyzed the PCR reads with MiXCR. The table shows under 60,000 clones, with about 20% occurring only once. No treatment had been given to any patient before thyroid surgery. What was sequenced was blood. The receptors were sampled from a male donor with papillary thyroid cancer or a benign thyroid nodule (not recorded which). Some clones in this sample may be carry-over from other donors' samples.

This clone was found a few times. The CDR3 region is CATEGEAMNTEAFF. CDR3 nucleotides: TGTGCCACCGAAGGGGAAGCGATGAACACTGAAGCTTTCTTT. V and J are TRBV10-3 and TRBJ1-1; D may be TRBD1 (5 bases). Per germline, CDR1 ENHRY and CDR2 SYGVKD. V was shortened by 10 bases and J by 0 bases, with 15 bases between the two germline ends. The CDR3 runs 14 residues.

This clone was seen ten or more times. The chain links TRBV7-9 to TRBJ2-7; tentatively, D is TRBD1 or TRBD2 (5 bases each). The CDR3 has 15 residues. Germline V CDR1 and CDR2: SEHNR, FQNEAQ (reference sequence). Trimming shortened V by 7 bases and J by 3 bases, and 19 bases separated the two germline ends. The CDR3 DNA reads as TGTGCCAGCACCCCAGGATGGGGGACCGACTACGAGCAGTACTTC. This codes for CASTPGWGTDYEQYF. The full variable domain, in which reference TRBV7-9 and TRBJ2-7 provide the parts outside the CDR3, is DTGVSQNPRHKITKRGQNVTFRCDPISEHNRLYWYRQTLGQGPEFLTYFQNEAQLEKSRLLSDRFSAERPKGSFSTLEIQRTEQGDSAMYLCASTPGWGTDYEQYFGPGTRLTVT.

J is TRBJ1-2 and V is TRBV19; no definite D call. The CDR3 has 11 amino acids. Trimming removed 4 bases from V and 8 bases from J, with 8 bases in between. The germline V gene has CDR1 LNHDA and CDR2 SQIVND (reference sequence). The CDR3 here is CASSTFDGYTF. In DNA, the CDR3 is TGTGCCAGTAGTACTTTCGACGGCTACACCTTC.

The sample holds many counts of this clone. The chain carries TRBV30 and TRBJ1-2; D ambiguous. Trimming cost V 0 bases and J 8 bases, with 13 bases left between them. Germline assignment: CDR1 GTSNPN and CDR2 SVGIG (reference sequence). The CDR3 extends over 13 amino acids. The CDR3 nucleotides read TGTGCCTGGAGTGTACGAGTGGAGGGAGGCTACACCTTC. Translation gives CAWSVRVEGGYTF. Full variable domain (outside the CDR3, taken from reference TRBV30 and TRBJ1-2): SQTIHQWPATLVQPVGSPLSLECTVEGTSNPNLYWYRQAAGRGLQLLFYSVGIGQISSEVPQNLSASRPQDRQFILSSKKLLLSDSGFYLCAWSVRVEGGYTFGSGTRLTVV.

This clone was recorded many times. The gene calls are TRBV6-5 and TRBJ2-5; D gene unclear. The CDR3 is 14 residues long. The V gene's germline CDR1 is MNHEY and CDR2 SVGAGI. The V end was cut by 0 bases, the J end by 5 bases, with 10 bases between. The CDR3 DNA reads as TGTGCCAGCAGTTACTCGCCGGAAAGGGAGACCCAGTACTTC. Its protein is CASSYSPERETQYF.